This T cell receptor (beta chain) is from a study of siplizumab effects on memory and regulatory T cells. The length of the CDR3 is 15 residues. Germline V gene data show CDR1 as GTSNPN and CDR2 as SVGIG (reference sequence). Study outcomes and limitations: Unstimulated subsets contained matches for only a minor fraction of alloreactive clones. The naive T cell population seemed more diverse than memory cells and seemed a major contributor to the alloresponse.

Comments on this clone: Antigen unknown. A read error may account for a junction end that differs from germline.

Method: immunoSEQ multiplex PCR; TCRdb's copy keeps in-frame clones and lacks some. The table has some 100,000 clones, about nine tenths seen once. The chain employs TRBV30 and TRBJ1-5, with unresolved D. The sequenced material came from CD4+ T cells sorted from blood. The receptor was isolated from a human donor in good health. CDR3 bases: TGTGCCTGGAGTGTCGATGGACGTCAGAATCAACCCCAGCATTTT. Translation: CAWSVDGRQNQPQHF.